A single sample gave rise to the 4 T cell receptor beta chains below, sequenced in a study of tumor and adjacent non-tumor tissue in lung cancer. A modified ARM-PCR protocol with three rounds of nested PCR amplified TCRbeta. Via MiXCR, TCRdb re-called the multiplex PCR reads, giving one row per CDR3 protein. The sample includes more than 75,000 distinct CDR3 sequences, around 70% of them seen just once. No cell sorting was done before RNA was extracted from the tissue. The specimen was lung tumor tissue. The receptor set was obtained from a woman between 65 and 79 years old with non-small cell lung cancer.

Concerning this clonotype itself: One end of the junction does not line up with germline, which may come from a read error. The rearrangement links TRBV20-1 to TRBJ2-1; TRBD1 or TRBD2 may be the D gene (5 bases each). The CDR3 runs to 15 residues. Germline V CDR1 and CDR2: DFQATT, SNEGSKA (reference sequence). The CDR3 nucleotides are TGCAGTGCCAGAGATGGGGGAGAATCCTACAATGAGCACTTCTTC. Translating gives CSARDGGESYNEHFF.

This clonotype was recorded once. This likely comes from a read error, as the CDR3 has no conserved phenylalanine or tryptophan at its end. The chain has TRBV12-3 or TRBV12-4 and TRBJ2-6; either TRBD1 or TRBD2 may supply D (5 bases each). The CDR3 extends over 15 amino acids. DNA for the CDR3: TGCGCCAGCACCAATATGGGGGTCGGGGCCAACGTCCTGACTTTG. It translates to CASTNMGVGANVLTL.

This clonotype was counted at least ten times. CDR3 DNA: TGTGCCAGCAGCGAAGGAACAGGGCTAGGGGAGCAGTACTTC. Translated: CASSEGTGLGEQYF. The V call is TRBV5-4, the J call TRBJ2-7, with D perhaps TRBD1 (6 bases). With 4 bases removed from V and 7 bases from J, the gap between germline ends came to 18 bases. The CDR3 totals 14 residues. The germline gives CDR1 SGHNT, CDR2 YYREEE (reference sequence).

Comment on this clonotype: A junction boundary mismatches the germline segment, possibly from a read error. The CDR3 region has the DNA TGCAGTGCTAGTAGGGGGCTAGCGGGAACCGGGCAGCTGTTTTTT. Protein product: CSASRGLAGTGQLFF. J is TRBJ2-2 and V is TRBV20-1, with TRBD2 matching over 9 bases. The CDR3 length is 15 residues. In germline, CDR1 is DFQATT, CDR2 SNEGSKA (reference sequence).